This TCR beta chain was identified during a study of T cell repertoires in cytomegalovirus infection. Study summary: In the study, CMV epitopes included recently identified HLA-C-restricted and well-studied HLA-B-restricted ones. It was the public TCR beta signatures that indicated both CMV infection and matching HLA type.

V was pared by 6 bases and J by 4 bases, with 7 bases of the junction left unmatched. CDR1 DFQATT and CDR2 SNEGSKA come from the germline V gene (reference sequence). CDR3 length equals 13 residues. A single record per CDR3 protein comes from TCRdb applying MiXCR to the reads. This sample has 450,000 to 550,000 distinct CDR3 sequences, with about two fifths found just once. With respect to this clonotype: Its target is not known.

The sample here was cultured PBMCs, taken from culture after CMV antigen stimulation. The sequence derives from a human donor in good health (CMV status not recorded). Some clones in this sample may be carry-over from other donors' samples. This sequence joins TRBV20-1 and TRBJ1-1, with TRBD1 matching over 8 bases. CDR3 in amino acids: CSARRDRLTEAFF. The CDR3 bases are TGCAGTGCCCGTCGGGACAGGCTCACTGAAGCTTTCTTT.